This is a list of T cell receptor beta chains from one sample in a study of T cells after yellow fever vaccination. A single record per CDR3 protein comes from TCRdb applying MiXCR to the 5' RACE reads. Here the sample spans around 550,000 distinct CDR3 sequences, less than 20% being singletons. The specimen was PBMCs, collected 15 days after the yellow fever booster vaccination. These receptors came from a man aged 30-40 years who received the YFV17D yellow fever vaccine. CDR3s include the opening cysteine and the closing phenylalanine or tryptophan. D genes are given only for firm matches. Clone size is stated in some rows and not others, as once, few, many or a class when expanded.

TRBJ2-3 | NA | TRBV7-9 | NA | TGTGCCAGCAGCTTAGTGAGGAACGAAGATACGCAGTATTTT | CASSLVRNEDTQYF
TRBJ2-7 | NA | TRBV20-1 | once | TGCAGTGCTAGAGGGCTCCTGGGGGACGGGCAGTACTTC | CSARGLLGDGQYF
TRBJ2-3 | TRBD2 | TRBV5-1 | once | TGCGCCAGCAGCCCAAGACTAGCGGTTCCGTCGGATACGCAGTATTTT | CASSPRLAVPSDTQYF
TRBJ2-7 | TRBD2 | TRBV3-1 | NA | TGTGCCAGCAGCCGGTCCCAGCGGGGATACGAGCAGTACTTC | CASSRSQRGYEQYF
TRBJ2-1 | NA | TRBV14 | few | TGTGCCAGCAGCCAAGAAAGGATCCGTCCCTACAATGAGCAGTTCTTC | CASSQERIRPYNEQFF
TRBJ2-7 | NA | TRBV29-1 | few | TGCAGCGTGATACTCGCGGGACATTACTACGAGCAGTACTTC | CSVILAGHYYEQYF
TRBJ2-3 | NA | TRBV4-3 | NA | TGCGCCAGCAGCCAAGACCCCCGCGATACGCAGTATTTT | CASSQDPRDTQYF
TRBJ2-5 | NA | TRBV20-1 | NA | TGCAGTGCTGTCTTGGGGGAGACCCAGTACTTC | CSAVLGETQYF
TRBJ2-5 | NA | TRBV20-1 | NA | TGCAGTGCTGGTCTTGTAGAGACCCAGTACTTC | CSAGLVETQYF
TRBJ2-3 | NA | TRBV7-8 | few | TGTGCCAGCAGCTCGCAATACACCGTAGACACAGATACGCAGTATTTT | CASSSQYTVDTDTQYF
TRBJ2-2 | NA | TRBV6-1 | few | TGTGCCAGCAGAACGGACTTCCGAACCGGGGAGCTGTTTTTT | CASRTDFRTGELFF
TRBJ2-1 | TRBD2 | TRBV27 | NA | TGTGCCAGCAGTCCGCCGCCCATAGCGGGCGGGGGGTACAATGAGCAGTTCTTC | CASSPPPIAGGGYNEQFF
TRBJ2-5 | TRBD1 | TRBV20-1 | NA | TGCAGTGCCTCAACAGGGGGCGCAGAGACCCAGTACTTC | CSASTGGAETQYF
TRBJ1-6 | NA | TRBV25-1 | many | TGTGCCAGCAGTGAAATGTTGGGTTCACCCCTCCACTTT | CASSEMLGSPLHF
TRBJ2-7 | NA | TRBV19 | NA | TGTGCCAGTAGTATGCGTCGGGGAGAGCAGTACTTC | CASSMRRGEQYF
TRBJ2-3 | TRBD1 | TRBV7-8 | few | TGTGCCAGCAGTACCTATACTGACAGGGCGCCCGATACGCAGTATTTT | CASSTYTDRAPDTQYF
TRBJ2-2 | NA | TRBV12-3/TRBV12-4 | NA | TGTGCCAGCAGTTTAGACTTCCGAGGTACCGGGGAGCTGTTTTTT | CASSLDFRGTGELFF
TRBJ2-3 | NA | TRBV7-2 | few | TGTGCCAGCAGTTTTGGACCGTATACGCAGTATTTT | CASSFGPYTQYF
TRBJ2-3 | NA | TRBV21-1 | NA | TGTGCCAGCAGCAAAGTTCGGCCAGATACGCAGTATTTT | CASSKVRPDTQYF
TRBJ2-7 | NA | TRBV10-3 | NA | TGTGCCATCAGTGAGTTAGTTGTTCCCTACGAGCAGTACTTC | CAISELVVPYEQYF
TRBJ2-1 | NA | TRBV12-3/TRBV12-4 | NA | TGTGCCAGCAGTTTTATCGACTCACCTGGCCATGAGCAGTTCTTC | CASSFIDSPGHEQFF
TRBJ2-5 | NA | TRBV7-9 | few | TGTGCTAGCGATTTAATAGGAGAGACCCAGTACTTC | CASDLIGETQYF
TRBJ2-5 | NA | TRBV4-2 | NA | TGTGCCAGCAGCCAGGGGGGAAAAGAGACCCAGTACTTC | CASSQGGKETQYF
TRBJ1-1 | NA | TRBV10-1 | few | TGCGCCAGCAGTGCACAGATGAACACTGAAGCTTTCTTT | CASSAQMNTEAFF
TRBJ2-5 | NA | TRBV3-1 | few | TGTGCCAGCACCCCTGGCGGGAAAGAGACCCAGTACTTC | CASTPGGKETQYF
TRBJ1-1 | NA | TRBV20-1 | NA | TGCAGTGCTAGAGATCATCCGGGCACTGAAGCTTTCTTT | CSARDHPGTEAFF
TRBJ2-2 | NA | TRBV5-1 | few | TGCGCCAGCAGGCCGACAGACACCGGGGAGCTGTTTTTT | CASRPTDTGELFF
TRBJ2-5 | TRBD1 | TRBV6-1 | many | TGTGCCAGCAGTAGACAGGGAGCTCGGGAGACCCAGTACTTC | CASSRQGARETQYF
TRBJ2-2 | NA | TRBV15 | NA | TGTGCCACCAGCCCACTTCCCACCAACACCGGGGAGCTGTTTTTT | CATSPLPTNTGELFF
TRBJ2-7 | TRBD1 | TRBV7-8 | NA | TGTGCCAGCAGCTTGGACAGGTTAGGCGAGCAGTACTTC | CASSLDRLGEQYF
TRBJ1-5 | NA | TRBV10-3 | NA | TGTGCCATCAGTGTTGGTAATCAGCCCCAGCATTTT | CAISVGNQPQHF
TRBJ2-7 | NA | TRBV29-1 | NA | TGCAGCGTCGGGTCCAATGGCAGGAACTACGAGCAGTACTTC | CSVGSNGRNYEQYF
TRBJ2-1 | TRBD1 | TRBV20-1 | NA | TGCAGTGCTACCGGGACAGGAACGGGGAATGAGCAGTTCTTC | CSATGTGTGNEQFF
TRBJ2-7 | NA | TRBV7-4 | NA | TGTGCCAGCAGCTTAGTTGGAGGGCTCCCCTACGAGCAGTACTTC | CASSLVGGLPYEQYF
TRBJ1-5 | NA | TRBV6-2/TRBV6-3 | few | TGTGCCAGCGGACCTCACGGAGGAGGGACCCCTGGGGCCCAGCATTTT | CASGPHGGGTPGAQHF
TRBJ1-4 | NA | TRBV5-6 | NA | TGTGCCAGCAACTTAGGGGTAGCTAATGAAAAACTGTTTTTT | CASNLGVANEKLFF
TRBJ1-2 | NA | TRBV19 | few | TGTGCCAGTAGTATAGGGTCTAGGACCTCCATCTCCTATGGCTACACCTTC | CASSIGSRTSISYGYTF
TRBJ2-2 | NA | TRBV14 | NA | TGTGCCAGCAGGGAGGGAACCGGGGAGCTGTTTTTT | CASREGTGELFF
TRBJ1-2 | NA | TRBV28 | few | TGTGCCAGCAGTATTAAGGGAATCTATGGCTACACCTTC | CASSIKGIYGYTF
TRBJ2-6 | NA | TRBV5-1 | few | TGCGCCAGCAGCTTGGACGGATTTGCCCTCTCTGGGGCCAACGTCCTGACTTTC | CASSLDGFALSGANVLTF
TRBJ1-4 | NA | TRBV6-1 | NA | TGTGCCAGCAGTAGACCAGGGGTAGGGGATGAAAAACTGTTTTTT | CASSRPGVGDEKLFF
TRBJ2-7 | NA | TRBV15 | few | TGTGCCACCAGCAGAGTACCTAGCGGCGAAGTGACAGGTAGCTCCTACGAGCAGTACTTC | CATSRVPSGEVTGSSYEQYF